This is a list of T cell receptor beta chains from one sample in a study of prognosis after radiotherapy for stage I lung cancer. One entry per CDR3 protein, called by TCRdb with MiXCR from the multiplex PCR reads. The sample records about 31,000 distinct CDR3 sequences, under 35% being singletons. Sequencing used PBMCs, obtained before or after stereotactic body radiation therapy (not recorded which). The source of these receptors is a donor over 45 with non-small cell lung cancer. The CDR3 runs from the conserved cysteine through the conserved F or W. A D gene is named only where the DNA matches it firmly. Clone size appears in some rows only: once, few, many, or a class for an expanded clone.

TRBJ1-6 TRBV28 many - CASRTWGPLGSPLHF TGTGCCAGCAGGACGTGGGGGCCTTTAGGATCACCCCTCCACTTT
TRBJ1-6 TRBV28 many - CASSAYSGSYNSPLHF TGTGCCAGCAGTGCATACAGCGGCTCCTATAATTCACCCCTCCACTTT
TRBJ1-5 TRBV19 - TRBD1 CASSSQDRGPQPQHF TGTGCCAGTAGTTCTCAGGACAGGGGGCCTCAGCCCCAGCATTTT
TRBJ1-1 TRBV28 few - CASSSNQVWNTEAFF TGTGCCAGCAGTAGCAACCAGGTGTGGAACACTGAAGCTTTCTTT
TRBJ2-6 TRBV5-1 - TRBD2 CASSRGGSGANVLTF TGCGCCAGCAGCCGGGGGGGCTCTGGGGCCAACGTCCTGACTTTC
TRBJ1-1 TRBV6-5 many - CASSYGIGVGAFF TGTGCCAGCAGTTACGGTATCGGGGTAGGAGCTTTCTTT
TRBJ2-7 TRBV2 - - CASSLVSVDASYEQYF TGTGCCAGCAGTTTGGTCTCAGTCGACGCCTCCTACGAGCAGTACTTC
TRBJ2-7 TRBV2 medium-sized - CASSEALGGNSYEQYF TGTGCCAGCAGTGAAGCTCTCGGCGGGAACTCCTACGAGCAGTACTTC
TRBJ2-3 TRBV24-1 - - CATSYPYTDTQYF TGTGCCACCAGTTACCCGTACACAGATACTCAGTATTTT
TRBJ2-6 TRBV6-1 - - CASSPRDSGSGANVLTF TGTGCCAGCAGTCCCCGAGACAGTGGGTCTGGCGCCAACGTCCTGACTTTC